This TCR beta chain stems from a study of beta chain features in type 1 diabetes listed by TCRdb under 2018. A note on the overall study: Mean age, gender distribution, total cell number and subset yield did not differ between patients and healthy donors. A total of about 110 million sorted cells were examined across all samples, and the number of cells per subset was strongly correlated with RNA yield. In the study, recently diagnosed type 1 diabetes patients and matched healthy donors were compared on the TCRB repertoires of their sorted circulating CD4+ T cell subsets. Regulatory and stem cell-like memory subsets were isolated from only 8 patients and roughly 8 healthy donors, whereas naive and central memory subsets came from all 28 donors.

A remark on this clone: Its antigen has not been determined. No base qualities exist here, and no much larger clone lies one base off it.

The entire isolated RNA was reverse transcribed using the High Capacity cDNA Reverse Transcription Kit, and thus expressed TCRB transcripts were sequenced. Deep immunoSEQ sequencing was performed on naive, central memory and regulatory T cell samples, with an average of about 3.57 million total reads per sample. Sorted cells were lysed in RLT buffer and RNA was extracted with DNase-treated RNeasy Micro or Mini kits, depending on cell number. Each cell subset was processed on its own to prevent cross-contamination, while patient and healthy donor samples were processed together. Using the immunoSEQ multiplex PCR, TCRB sequences were amplified from cDNA into 87-bp fragments spanning the CDR3 region. Amplicons were sequenced on the Illumina HiSeq platform. The authors' analysis ran thus. Synthetic template baselines were used to correct PCR bias computationally, reads within Hamming distance 2 were collapsed together, and singletons that could not be merged were discarded. Reads were aligned to IMGT to assign V, D and J genes, CDR3 length, and insertions or deletions at six rearrangement sites. Within each subset, clonotype counts were normalized to sorted cell number, and only after that were true diversity and Gini coefficients computed with the tcR R package. The overlap coefficient, calculated on TCRB nucleotide sequences, was used to quantify repertoire sharing. The table comes from immuneACCESS by way of TCRdb, which keeps in-frame sequences with V and J called. Part of the clones is missing from these tables; in studies checked, under half for an unresolved V gene and the rest for unknown reasons. The V and J calls and clone size were taken over from that table, and D and trimming were inferred from the DNA. The table for this sample lists 300,000 to 350,000 clones; approximately 9.9% of them were counted only once. Around 1% of the sample is in the top ten clones.

A single peripheral blood draw of approximately 0.11 L on average was collected from each donor into heparinised tubes. Naive, central memory, regulatory and stem cell-like memory CD4+ T cells were sorted on a BD FACSAria II using a panel including CD45RO, CCR7, CD25, CD127, CD95 and CD27. A purity above 95% was achieved for all sorted populations. PBMCs were isolated immediately by Lymphoprep density gradient centrifugation and stained directly without culture. So that batch effects would be minimized, each experiment stained and sorted samples in pairs, pairing one healthy donor with one patient. Beyond this particular receptor, the publication reports: Because cDNA rather than genomic DNA was sequenced, highly expressing activated cells could have been over-represented, although no difference in activation and CD3 levels was found between groups. Naive, central memory and regulatory TCRB repertoires appeared more similar among patients than among healthy donors. Because the HLA sub-analyses included only small numbers of individuals, any influence of HLA type on TCRB rearrangement was left unresolved. Shorter templates might be favored by PCR, yet because patient and control samples were amplified and corrected together, any such skew would affect both groups equally. Type 1 diabetes patients showed a moderate but significant shortening of TCRB CDR3 length in all four CD4+ subsets. At VDJ recombination sites, patients with type 1 diabetes made fewer insertions and deleted more nucleotides, a pattern implying thymic rearrangement abnormalities.

Looking up the germline V gene yields CDR1 SGHTA and CDR2 FQGNSA. Here V drops 5 bases and J drops 4 bases, and the junction holds 11 bases not matched to any gene. The CDR3 runs 16 amino acids, cysteine and phenylalanine included. Of all the DNA, just the CDR3 is kept, 48 bases in frame from base 1. The sample comprised central memory CD4+ T cells from blood. The TCR comes from a man aged 25-45 years with type 1 diabetes. This chain is built from TRBV7-2 and TRBJ1-3; a stretch of 7 junction bases matches TRBD1. CDR3 sequence: CASSPAGTATGNTIYF. The nucleotide sequence reads TGTGCCAGCAGCCCCGCCGGGACAGCTACCGGAAACACCATATATTTT.